A selection of T cell receptor beta chains follows, all from one sample in a study of T cells after yellow fever vaccination. TCRdb reprocessed the 5' RACE reads via MiXCR and lists one record per CDR3 protein. The table shows around 310,000 distinct CDR3 sequences, with 8.7% occurring only once. The sample here was PBMCs, taken on the day of the first yellow fever vaccination. These TCRs come from a man aged 18 to 35 who received the YFV17D yellow fever vaccine. CDR3s include the opening cysteine and the closing phenylalanine or tryptophan. The D gene is left open where the match is weak. Expanded clones get a size class; other rows say once, few or many, or leave the size out.

v_call: TRBV7-2; clone_size: many; j_call: TRBJ1-2; d_call: -; cdr3_nt: TGTGCCAGCAGCTTTTTATTGGGTTATGGCTACACCTTC; cdr3_aa: CASSFLLGYGYTF
v_call: TRBV10-3; clone_size: -; j_call: TRBJ1-2; d_call: TRBD1; cdr3_nt: TGTGCCATCAGGGGACAGGGGAGCTCCTATGGCTACACCTTC; cdr3_aa: CAIRGQGSSYGYTF
v_call: TRBV4-3; clone_size: few; j_call: TRBJ2-2; d_call: -; cdr3_nt: TGCGCCAGCAGCCAAGAATTAGAGGCAGGGGACACCGGGGAGCTGTTTTTT; cdr3_aa: CASSQELEAGDTGELFF
v_call: TRBV7-2; clone_size: -; j_call: TRBJ1-1; d_call: -; cdr3_nt: TGTGCCAGCAGCGTTATGGAGGGTTTTGGAAACACTGAAGCTTTCTTT; cdr3_aa: CASSVMEGFGNTEAFF
v_call: TRBV6-2/TRBV6-3; clone_size: few; j_call: TRBJ1-4; d_call: TRBD1; cdr3_nt: TGTGCCAGCATCCGACAGGGTACCGAAAAACTGTTTTTT; cdr3_aa: CASIRQGTEKLFF
v_call: TRBV25-1; clone_size: -; j_call: TRBJ2-3; d_call: -; cdr3_nt: TGTGCCAGCAGTGAGGGGGCGGAGGGTAATGACGATACGCAGTATTTT; cdr3_aa: CASSEGAEGNDDTQYF
v_call: TRBV5-1; clone_size: many; j_call: TRBJ2-1; d_call: -; cdr3_nt: TGCGCCAGCAGCTTCCTCGCCGAGCAGTTCTTC; cdr3_aa: CASSFLAEQFF
v_call: TRBV25-1; clone_size: -; j_call: TRBJ1-1; d_call: TRBD1; cdr3_nt: TGTGCCAGCAGTCCCGGACTCGGACAGGGATCCGCTGAAGCTTTCTTT; cdr3_aa: CASSPGLGQGSAEAFF
v_call: TRBV27; clone_size: many; j_call: TRBJ1-4; d_call: TRBD1; cdr3_nt: TGTGCCAGCAGTTCCACCCTTCTGGGGACAGGTCAGAAACTGTTTTTT; cdr3_aa: CASSSTLLGTGQKLFF
v_call: TRBV6-2/TRBV6-3; clone_size: -; j_call: TRBJ2-3; d_call: -; cdr3_nt: TGTGCCAGCAGTTACGGGGGGGCTCTCGCTACGCAGTATTTT; cdr3_aa: CASSYGGALATQYF
v_call: TRBV19; clone_size: -; j_call: TRBJ2-2; d_call: -; cdr3_nt: TGTGCCAGTAAAAGGAACGGGGAGCTGTTTTTT; cdr3_aa: CASKRNGELFF
v_call: TRBV7-2; clone_size: many; j_call: TRBJ2-1; d_call: -; cdr3_nt: TGTGCCAGCAGCGCGCAGGGGTCCTACAATGAGCAGTTCTTC; cdr3_aa: CASSAQGSYNEQFF
v_call: TRBV4-1; clone_size: few; j_call: TRBJ2-1; d_call: TRBD2; cdr3_nt: TGCGCCAGCAGCTTACAAGCGGGGAGCTCCTACAATGAGCAGTTCTTC; cdr3_aa: CASSLQAGSSYNEQFF
v_call: TRBV30; clone_size: many; j_call: TRBJ2-1; d_call: -; cdr3_nt: TGTGCCTGGAAGAGACTGGGCTATAATGAGCAGTTCTTC; cdr3_aa: CAWKRLGYNEQFF
v_call: TRBV6-6; clone_size: -; j_call: TRBJ2-3; d_call: -; cdr3_nt: TGTGCCAGCACCACCGGGTATACGCAGTATTTT; cdr3_aa: CASTTGYTQYF
v_call: TRBV12-3/TRBV12-4; clone_size: many; j_call: TRBJ2-2; d_call: -; cdr3_nt: TGTGCCACCTCGTCGGGGGCGCTCACCGGGGAGCTGTTTTTT; cdr3_aa: CATSSGALTGELFF
v_call: TRBV6-2/TRBV6-3; clone_size: -; j_call: TRBJ2-1; d_call: TRBD2; cdr3_nt: TGTGCCAGCAGTTTCCTAGCGGTCTCCTACAATGAGCAGTTCTTC; cdr3_aa: CASSFLAVSYNEQFF
v_call: TRBV24-1; clone_size: -; j_call: TRBJ2-1; d_call: TRBD2; cdr3_nt: TGTGCCACGGCGGGGAGGGACAATGAGCAGTTCTTC; cdr3_aa: CATAGRDNEQFF
v_call: TRBV5-4; clone_size: -; j_call: TRBJ2-5; d_call: -; cdr3_nt: TGTGCCAGCAGCCTTACGCCAAATCAAGAGACCCAGTACTTC; cdr3_aa: CASSLTPNQETQYF
v_call: TRBV20-1; clone_size: few; j_call: TRBJ1-6; d_call: -; cdr3_nt: TGCAGTGCTAGATCGGGACACATGGGCTCCTATAATTCACCCCTCCACTTT; cdr3_aa: CSARSGHMGSYNSPLHF
v_call: TRBV29-1; clone_size: -; j_call: TRBJ1-2; d_call: TRBD1; cdr3_nt: TGCAGCGTCGGAGCGACAGGGGACCCTAACTATGGCTACACCTTC; cdr3_aa: CSVGATGDPNYGYTF
v_call: TRBV4-3; clone_size: -; j_call: TRBJ1-1; d_call: -; cdr3_nt: TGCGCCAGCAGCCAAGTCCCCCCCACCGGCGGGGCTTTCTTT; cdr3_aa: CASSQVPPTGGAFF
v_call: TRBV30; clone_size: few; j_call: TRBJ2-6; d_call: -; cdr3_nt: TGTGCCCACCGGGGAAAGACGTTCAACTCTGGGGCCAACGTCCTGACTTTC; cdr3_aa: CAHRGKTFNSGANVLTF
v_call: TRBV14; clone_size: few; j_call: TRBJ1-6; d_call: -; cdr3_nt: TGTGCCAGCAGCCAAGCCGGACGGAGTGCGTGGGTCCCCCTCCACTTT; cdr3_aa: CASSQAGRSAWVPLHF
v_call: TRBV5-1; clone_size: -; j_call: TRBJ2-1; d_call: TRBD1; cdr3_nt: TGCGCCAGCAGCTGGGAGTTGACAGGGAATGAGCAGTTCTTC; cdr3_aa: CASSWELTGNEQFF
v_call: TRBV12-3/TRBV12-4; clone_size: few; j_call: TRBJ1-5; d_call: -; cdr3_nt: TGTGCCAGCAGTGATGCACCTACCAATCAGCCCCAGCATTTT; cdr3_aa: CASSDAPTNQPQHF
v_call: TRBV5-1; clone_size: few; j_call: TRBJ2-5; d_call: TRBD1; cdr3_nt: TGCGCCAGCAGCTCGAGTTGGGGACAGGCACGGGAGACCCAGTACTTC; cdr3_aa: CASSSSWGQARETQYF
v_call: TRBV3-1; clone_size: -; j_call: TRBJ1-5; d_call: -; cdr3_nt: TGTGCCAGCAGCCAAACAGGTATATCGCCCCAGCATTTT; cdr3_aa: CASSQTGISPQHF
v_call: TRBV9; clone_size: -; j_call: TRBJ1-1; d_call: -; cdr3_nt: TGTGCCAGCAGCCCAGGGCCCGCTGAAGCTTTCTTT; cdr3_aa: CASSPGPAEAFF
v_call: TRBV5-1; clone_size: -; j_call: TRBJ2-3; d_call: -; cdr3_nt: TGCGCCAGCAGCGTCTCTAGAAATACGCAGTATTTT; cdr3_aa: CASSVSRNTQYF
v_call: TRBV5-1; clone_size: -; j_call: TRBJ2-2; d_call: TRBD1; cdr3_nt: TGCGCCAGCAGCTTGGAGGGACAGGGGGTCACCGGGGAGCTGTTTTTT; cdr3_aa: CASSLEGQGVTGELFF
v_call: TRBV29-1; clone_size: many; j_call: TRBJ1-5; d_call: -; cdr3_nt: TGCAGCGTCGGGATCGGGGCTTCGGGCAATCAGCCCCAGCATTTT; cdr3_aa: CSVGIGASGNQPQHF